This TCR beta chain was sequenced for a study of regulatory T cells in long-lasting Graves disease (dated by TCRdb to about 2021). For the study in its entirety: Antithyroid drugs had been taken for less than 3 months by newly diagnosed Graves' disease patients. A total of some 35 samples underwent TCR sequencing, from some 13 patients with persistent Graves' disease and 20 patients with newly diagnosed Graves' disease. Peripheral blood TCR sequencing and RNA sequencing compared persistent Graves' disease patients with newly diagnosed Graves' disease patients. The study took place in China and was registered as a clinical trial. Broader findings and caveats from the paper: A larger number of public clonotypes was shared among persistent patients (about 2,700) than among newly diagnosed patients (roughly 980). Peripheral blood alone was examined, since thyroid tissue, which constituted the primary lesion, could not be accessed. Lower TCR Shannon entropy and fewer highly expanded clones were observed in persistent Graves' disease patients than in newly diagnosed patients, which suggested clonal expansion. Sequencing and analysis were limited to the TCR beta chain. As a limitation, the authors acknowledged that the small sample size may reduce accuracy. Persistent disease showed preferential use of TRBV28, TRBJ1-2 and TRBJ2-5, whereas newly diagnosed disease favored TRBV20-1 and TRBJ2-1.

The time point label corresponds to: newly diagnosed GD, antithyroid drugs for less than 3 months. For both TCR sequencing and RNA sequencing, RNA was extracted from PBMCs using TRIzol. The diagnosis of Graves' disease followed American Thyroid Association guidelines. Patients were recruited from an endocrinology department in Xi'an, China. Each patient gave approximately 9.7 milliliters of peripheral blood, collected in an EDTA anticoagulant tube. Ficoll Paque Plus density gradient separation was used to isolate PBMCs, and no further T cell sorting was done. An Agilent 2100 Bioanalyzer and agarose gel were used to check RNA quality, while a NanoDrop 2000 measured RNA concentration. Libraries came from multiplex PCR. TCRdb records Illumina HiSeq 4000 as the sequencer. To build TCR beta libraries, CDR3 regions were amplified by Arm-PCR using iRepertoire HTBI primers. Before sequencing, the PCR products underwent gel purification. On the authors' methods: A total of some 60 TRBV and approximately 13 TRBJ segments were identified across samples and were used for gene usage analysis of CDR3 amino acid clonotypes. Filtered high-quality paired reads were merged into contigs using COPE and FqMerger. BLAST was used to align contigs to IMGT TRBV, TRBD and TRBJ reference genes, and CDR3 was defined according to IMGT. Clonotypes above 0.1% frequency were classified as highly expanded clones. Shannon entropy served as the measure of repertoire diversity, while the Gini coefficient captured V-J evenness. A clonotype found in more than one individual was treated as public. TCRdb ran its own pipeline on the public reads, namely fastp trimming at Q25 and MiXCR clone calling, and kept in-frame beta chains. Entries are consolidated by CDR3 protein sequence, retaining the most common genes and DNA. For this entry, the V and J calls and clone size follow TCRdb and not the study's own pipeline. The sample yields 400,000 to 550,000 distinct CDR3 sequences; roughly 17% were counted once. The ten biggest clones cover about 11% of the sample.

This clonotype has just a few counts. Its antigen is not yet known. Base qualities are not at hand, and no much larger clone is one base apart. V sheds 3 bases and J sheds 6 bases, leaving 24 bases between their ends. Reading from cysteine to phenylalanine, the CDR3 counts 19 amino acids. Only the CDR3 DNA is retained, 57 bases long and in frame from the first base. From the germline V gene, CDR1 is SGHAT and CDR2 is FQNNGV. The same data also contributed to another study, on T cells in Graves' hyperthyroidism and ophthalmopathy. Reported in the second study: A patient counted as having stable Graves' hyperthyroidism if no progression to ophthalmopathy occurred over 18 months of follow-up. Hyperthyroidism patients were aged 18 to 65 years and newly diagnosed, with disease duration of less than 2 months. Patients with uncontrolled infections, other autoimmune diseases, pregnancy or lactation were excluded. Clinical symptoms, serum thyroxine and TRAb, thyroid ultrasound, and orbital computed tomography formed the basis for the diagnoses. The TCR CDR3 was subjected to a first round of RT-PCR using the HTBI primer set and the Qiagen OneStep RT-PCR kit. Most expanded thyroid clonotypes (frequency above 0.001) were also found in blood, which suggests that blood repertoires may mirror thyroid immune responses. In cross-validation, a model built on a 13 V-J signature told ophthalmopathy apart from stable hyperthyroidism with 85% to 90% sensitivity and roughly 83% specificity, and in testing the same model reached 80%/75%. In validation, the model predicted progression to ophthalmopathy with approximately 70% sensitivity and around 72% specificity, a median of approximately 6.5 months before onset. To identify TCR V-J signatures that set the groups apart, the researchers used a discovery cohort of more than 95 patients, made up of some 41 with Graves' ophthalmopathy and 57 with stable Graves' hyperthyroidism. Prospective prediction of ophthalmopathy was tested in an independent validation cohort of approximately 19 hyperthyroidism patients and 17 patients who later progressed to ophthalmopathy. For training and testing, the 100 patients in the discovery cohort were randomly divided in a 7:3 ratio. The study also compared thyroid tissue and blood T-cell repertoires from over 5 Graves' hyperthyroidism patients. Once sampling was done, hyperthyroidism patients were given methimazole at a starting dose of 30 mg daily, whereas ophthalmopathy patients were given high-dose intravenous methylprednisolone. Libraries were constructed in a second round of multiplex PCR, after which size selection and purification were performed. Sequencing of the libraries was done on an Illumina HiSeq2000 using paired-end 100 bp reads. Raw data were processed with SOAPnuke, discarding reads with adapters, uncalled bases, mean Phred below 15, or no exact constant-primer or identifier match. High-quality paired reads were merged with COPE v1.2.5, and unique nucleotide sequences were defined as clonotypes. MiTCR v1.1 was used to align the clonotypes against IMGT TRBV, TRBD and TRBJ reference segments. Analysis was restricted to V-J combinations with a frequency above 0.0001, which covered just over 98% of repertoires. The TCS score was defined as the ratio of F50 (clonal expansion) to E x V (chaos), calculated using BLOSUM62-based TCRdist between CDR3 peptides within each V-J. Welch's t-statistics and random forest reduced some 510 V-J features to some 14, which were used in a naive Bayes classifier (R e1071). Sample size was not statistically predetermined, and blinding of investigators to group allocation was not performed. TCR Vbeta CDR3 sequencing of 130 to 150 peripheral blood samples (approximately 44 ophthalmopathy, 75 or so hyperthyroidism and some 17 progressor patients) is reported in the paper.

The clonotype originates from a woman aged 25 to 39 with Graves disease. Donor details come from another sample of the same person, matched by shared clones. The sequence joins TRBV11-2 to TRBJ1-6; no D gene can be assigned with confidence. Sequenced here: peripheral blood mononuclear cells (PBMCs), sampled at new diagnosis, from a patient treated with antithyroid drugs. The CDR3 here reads CASSFRRIFQSSANSPLHF. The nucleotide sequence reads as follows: TGTGCCAGCAGCTTTCGTCGAATTTTTCAGTCGTCCGCTAATTCACCCCTCCACTTT.